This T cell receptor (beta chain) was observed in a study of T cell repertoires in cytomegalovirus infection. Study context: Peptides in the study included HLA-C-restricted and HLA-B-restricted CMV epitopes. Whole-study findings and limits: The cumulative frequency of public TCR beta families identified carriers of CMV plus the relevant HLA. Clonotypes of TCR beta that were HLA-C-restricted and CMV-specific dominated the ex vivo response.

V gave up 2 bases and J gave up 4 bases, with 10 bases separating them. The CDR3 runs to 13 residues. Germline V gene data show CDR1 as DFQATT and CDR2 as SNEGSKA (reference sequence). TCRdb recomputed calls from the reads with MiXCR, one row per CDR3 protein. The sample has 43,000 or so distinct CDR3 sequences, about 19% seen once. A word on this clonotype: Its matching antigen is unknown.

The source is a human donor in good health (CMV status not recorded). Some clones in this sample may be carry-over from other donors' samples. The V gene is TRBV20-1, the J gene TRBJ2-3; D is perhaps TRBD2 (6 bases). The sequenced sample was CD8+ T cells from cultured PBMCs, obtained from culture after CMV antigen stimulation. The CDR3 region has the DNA TGCAGTGCTAGAAAGGCGGGATCAGATACGCAGTATTTT. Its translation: CSARKAGSDTQYF.